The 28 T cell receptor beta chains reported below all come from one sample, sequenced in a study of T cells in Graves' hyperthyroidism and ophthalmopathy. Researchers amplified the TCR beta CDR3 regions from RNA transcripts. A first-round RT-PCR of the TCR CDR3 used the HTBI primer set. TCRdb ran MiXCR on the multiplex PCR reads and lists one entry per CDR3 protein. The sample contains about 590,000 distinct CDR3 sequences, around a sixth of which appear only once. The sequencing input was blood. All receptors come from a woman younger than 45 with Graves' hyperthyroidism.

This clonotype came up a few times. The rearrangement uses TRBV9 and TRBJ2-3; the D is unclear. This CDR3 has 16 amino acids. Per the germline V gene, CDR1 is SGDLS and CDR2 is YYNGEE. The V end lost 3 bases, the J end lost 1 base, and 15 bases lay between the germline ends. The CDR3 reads CASSAFPGTGTDTQYF. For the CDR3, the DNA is TGTGCCAGCAGCGCCTTCCCGGGTACCGGCACAGATACGCAGTATTTT.

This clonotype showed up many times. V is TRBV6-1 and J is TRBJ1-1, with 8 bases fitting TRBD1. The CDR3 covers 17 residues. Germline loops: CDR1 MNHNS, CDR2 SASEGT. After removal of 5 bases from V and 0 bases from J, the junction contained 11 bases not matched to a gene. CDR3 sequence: CASSSYRGASVNTEAFF. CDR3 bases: TGTGCCAGCAGTTCCTACAGGGGGGCGAGTGTGAACACTGAAGCTTTCTTT.

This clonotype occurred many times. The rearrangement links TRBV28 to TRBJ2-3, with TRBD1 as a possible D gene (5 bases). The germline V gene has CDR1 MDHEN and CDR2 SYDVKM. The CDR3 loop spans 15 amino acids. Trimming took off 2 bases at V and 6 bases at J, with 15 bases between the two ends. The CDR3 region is CASSLRAGRQDTQYF. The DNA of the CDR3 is TGTGCCAGCAGTTTACGGGCAGGGCGGCAGGATACGCAGTATTTT.

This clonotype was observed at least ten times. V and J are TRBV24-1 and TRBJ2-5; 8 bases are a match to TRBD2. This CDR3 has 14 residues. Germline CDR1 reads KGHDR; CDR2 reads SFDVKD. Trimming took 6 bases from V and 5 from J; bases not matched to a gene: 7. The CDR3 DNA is TGTGCCACCAGTTCGGCGGGAGGAAGCGAGACCCAGTACTTC. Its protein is CATSSAGGSETQYF.

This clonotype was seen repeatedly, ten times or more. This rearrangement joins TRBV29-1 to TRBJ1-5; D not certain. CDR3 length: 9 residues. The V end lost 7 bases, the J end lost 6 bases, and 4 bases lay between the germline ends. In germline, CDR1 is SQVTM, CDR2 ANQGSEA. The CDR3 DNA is TGCAGCGGGGCTCAGCCCCAGCATTTT. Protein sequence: CSGAQPQHF.

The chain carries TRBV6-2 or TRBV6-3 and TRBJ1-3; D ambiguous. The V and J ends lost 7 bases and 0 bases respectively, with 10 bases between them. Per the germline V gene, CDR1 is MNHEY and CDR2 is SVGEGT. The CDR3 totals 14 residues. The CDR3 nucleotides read TGTGCCAGCAACGAGCCCGGCTCTGGAAACACCATATATTTT. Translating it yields CASNEPGSGNTIYF.

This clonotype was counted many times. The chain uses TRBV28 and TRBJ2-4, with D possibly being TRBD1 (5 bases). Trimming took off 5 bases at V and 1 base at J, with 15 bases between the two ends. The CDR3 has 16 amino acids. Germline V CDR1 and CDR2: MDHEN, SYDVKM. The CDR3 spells CASSLLSQGAKNIQYF. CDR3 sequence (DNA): TGTGCCAGCAGTCTCTTATCCCAGGGTGCCAAAAACATTCAGTACTTC.

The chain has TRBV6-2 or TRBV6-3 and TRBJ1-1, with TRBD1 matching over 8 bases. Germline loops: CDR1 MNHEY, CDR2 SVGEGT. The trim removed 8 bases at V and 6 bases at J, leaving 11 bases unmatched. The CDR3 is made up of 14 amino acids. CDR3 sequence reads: CASLDRGGIAEAFF. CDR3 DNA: TGTGCCAGCTTAGACAGGGGAGGGATCGCTGAAGCTTTCTTT.

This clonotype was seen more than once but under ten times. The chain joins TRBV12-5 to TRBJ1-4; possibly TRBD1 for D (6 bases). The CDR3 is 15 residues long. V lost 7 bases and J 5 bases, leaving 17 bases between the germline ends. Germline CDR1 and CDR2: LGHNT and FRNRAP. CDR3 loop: CASANPRGKNEKLFF. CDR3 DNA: TGTGCTAGTGCCAACCCGAGGGGGAAAAATGAAAAACTGTTTTTT.

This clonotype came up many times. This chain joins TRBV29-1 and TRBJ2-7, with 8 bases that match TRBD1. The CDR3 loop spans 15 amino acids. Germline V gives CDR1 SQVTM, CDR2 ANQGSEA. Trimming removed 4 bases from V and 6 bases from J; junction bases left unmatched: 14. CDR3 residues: CSVGHRGDSSLEQYF. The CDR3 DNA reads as TGCAGCGTTGGTCACAGGGGGGATAGCTCTCTCGAGCAGTACTTC.

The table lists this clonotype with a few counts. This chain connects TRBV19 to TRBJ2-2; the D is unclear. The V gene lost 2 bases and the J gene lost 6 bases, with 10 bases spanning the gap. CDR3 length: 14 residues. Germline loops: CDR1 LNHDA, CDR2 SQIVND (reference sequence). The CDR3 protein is CASSIQSKAGELFF. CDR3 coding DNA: TGTGCCAGTAGTATACAGTCCAAGGCCGGGGAGCTGTTTTTT.

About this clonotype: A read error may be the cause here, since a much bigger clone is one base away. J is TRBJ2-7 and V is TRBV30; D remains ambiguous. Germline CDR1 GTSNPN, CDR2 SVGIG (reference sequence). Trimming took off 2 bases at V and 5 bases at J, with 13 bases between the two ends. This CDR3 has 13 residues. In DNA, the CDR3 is TGTGCCTGGAGTCTTTTGTGCCTCAACGAGCAGTACTTC. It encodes CAWSLLCLNEQYF. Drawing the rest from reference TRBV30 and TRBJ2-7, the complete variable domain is SQTIHQWPATLVQPVGSPLSLECTVEGTSNPNLYWYRQAAGRGLQLLFYSVGIGQISSEVPQNLSASRPQDRQFILSSKKLLLSDSGFYLCAWSLLCLNEQYFGPGTRLTVT.

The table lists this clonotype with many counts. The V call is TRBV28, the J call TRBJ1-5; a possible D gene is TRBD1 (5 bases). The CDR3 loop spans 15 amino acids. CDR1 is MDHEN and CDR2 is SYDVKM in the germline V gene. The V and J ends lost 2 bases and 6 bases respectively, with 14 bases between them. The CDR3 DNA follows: TGTGCCAGCAGTTTAGGCCCCCCGGGGGTTCAGCCCCAGCATTTT. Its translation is CASSLGPPGVQPQHF.

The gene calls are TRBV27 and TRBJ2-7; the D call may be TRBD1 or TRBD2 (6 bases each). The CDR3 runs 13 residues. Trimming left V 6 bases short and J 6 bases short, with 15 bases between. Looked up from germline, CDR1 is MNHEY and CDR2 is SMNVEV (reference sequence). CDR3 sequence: CASRPTGGREQYF. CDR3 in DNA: TGTGCCAGCAGGCCCACTGGGGGGCGCGAGCAGTACTTC.

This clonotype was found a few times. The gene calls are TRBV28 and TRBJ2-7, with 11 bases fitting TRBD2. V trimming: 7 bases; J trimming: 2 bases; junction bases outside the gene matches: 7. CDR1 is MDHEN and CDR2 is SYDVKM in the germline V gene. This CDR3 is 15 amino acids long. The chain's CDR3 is CASTTGTSGTYEQYF. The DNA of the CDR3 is TGTGCCAGCACCACAGGGACTAGCGGTACCTACGAGCAGTACTTC.

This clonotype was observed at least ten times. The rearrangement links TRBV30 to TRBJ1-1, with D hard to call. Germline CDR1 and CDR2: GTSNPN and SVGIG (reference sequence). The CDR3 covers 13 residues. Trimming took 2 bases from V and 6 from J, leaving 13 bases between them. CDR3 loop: CAWSTLRPSEAFF. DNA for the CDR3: TGTGCCTGGAGTACCCTGCGCCCTTCTGAAGCTTTCTTT.

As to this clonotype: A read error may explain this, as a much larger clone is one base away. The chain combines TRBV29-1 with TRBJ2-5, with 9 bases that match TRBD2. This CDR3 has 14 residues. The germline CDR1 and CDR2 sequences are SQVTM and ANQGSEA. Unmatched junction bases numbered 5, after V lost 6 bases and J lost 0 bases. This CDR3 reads CSVDTSGYQETQYF. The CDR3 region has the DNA TGCAGCGTCGACACTAGCGGGTACCAAGAGACCCAGTACTTC.

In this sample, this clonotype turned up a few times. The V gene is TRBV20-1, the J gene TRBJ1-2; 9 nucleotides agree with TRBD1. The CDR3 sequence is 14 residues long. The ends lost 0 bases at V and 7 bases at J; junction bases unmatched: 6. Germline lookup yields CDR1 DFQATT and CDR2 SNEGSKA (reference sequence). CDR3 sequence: CSAREGQGLRGYTF. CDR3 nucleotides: TGCAGTGCTAGAGAGGGACAGGGTCTTCGTGGCTACACCTTC.

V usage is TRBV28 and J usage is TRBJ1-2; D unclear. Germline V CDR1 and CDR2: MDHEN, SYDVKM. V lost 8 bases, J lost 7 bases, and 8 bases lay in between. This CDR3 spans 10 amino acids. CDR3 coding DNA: TGTGCCAGCCCGACTGGTGGCTACACCTTC. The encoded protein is CASPTGGYTF.

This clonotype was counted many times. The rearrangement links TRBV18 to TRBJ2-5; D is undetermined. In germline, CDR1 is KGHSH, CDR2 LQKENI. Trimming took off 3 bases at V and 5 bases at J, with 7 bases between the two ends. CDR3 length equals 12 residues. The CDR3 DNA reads TGTGCCAGCTCACCCTCTCGGGAGACCCAGTACTTC. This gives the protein CASSPSRETQYF.

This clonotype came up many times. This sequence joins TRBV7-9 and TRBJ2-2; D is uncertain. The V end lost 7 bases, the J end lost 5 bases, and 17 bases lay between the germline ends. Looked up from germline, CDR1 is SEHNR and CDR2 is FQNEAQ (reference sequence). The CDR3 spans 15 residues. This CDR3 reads CASISGMSWTGELFF. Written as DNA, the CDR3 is TGTGCCAGCATAAGTGGGATGTCGTGGACCGGGGAGCTGTTTTTT.

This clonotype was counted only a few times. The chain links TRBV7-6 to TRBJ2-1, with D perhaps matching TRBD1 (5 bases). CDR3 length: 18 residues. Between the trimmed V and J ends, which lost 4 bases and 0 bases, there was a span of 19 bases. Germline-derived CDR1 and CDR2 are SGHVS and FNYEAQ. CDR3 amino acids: CASSSSTVFSSSYNEQFF. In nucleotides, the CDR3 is TGTGCCAGCAGCTCCTCGACAGTATTCTCGAGCTCCTACAATGAGCAGTTCTTC.

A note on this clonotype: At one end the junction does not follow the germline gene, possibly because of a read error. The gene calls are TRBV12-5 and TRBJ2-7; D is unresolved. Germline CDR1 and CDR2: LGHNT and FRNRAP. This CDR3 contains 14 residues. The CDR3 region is CASGPPSGLHERYF. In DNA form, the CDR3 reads TGTGCTAGTGGTCCTCCTAGTGGGCTCCACGAGCGGTACTTC.

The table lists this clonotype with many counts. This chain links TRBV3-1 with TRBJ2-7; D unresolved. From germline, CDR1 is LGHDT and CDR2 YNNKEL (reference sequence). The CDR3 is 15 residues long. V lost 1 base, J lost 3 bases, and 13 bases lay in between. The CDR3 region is CASSQGGREVYEQYF. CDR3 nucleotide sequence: TGTGCCAGCAGCCAAGGTGGGCGAGAAGTCTACGAGCAGTACTTC.

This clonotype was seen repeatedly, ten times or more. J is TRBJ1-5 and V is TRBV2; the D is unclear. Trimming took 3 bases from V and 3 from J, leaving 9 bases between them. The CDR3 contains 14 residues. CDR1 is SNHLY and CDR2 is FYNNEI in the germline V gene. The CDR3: CASSDEGINQPQHF. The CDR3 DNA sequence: TGTGCCAGCAGTGACGAGGGAATCAATCAGCCCCAGCATTTT.

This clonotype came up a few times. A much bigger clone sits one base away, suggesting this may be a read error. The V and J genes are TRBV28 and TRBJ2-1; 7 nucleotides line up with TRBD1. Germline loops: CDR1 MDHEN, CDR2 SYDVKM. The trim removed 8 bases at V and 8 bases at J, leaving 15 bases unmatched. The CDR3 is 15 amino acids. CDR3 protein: CASGRLDRSGDEQFF. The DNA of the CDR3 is TGTGCCAGCGGTAGACTGGACAGGTCTGGTGATGAGCAGTTCTTC. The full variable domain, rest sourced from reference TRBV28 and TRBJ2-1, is DVKVTQSSRYLVKRTGEKVFLECVQDMDHENMFWYRQDPGLGLRLIYFSYDVKMKEKGDIPEGYSVSREKKERFSLILESASTNQTSMYLCASGRLDRSGDEQFFGPGTRLTVL.

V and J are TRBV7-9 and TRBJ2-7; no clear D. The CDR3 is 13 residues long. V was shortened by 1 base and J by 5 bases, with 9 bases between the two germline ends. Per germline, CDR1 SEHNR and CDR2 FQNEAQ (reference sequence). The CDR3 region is CASSLGVSDEQYF. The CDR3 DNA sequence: TGTGCCAGCAGCTTAGGGGTCAGCGACGAGCAGTACTTC. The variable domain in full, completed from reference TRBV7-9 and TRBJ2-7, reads DTGVSQNPRHKITKRGQNVTFRCDPISEHNRLYWYRQTLGQGPEFLTYFQNEAQLEKSRLLSDRFSAERPKGSFSTLEIQRTEQGDSAMYLCASSLGVSDEQYFGPGTRLTVT.

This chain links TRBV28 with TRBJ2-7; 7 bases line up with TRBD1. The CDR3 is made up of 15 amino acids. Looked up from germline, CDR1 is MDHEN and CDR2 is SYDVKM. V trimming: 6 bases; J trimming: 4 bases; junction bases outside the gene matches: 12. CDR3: CASRHRGVRGYEQYF. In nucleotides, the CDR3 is TGTGCCAGCAGACACAGGGGTGTAAGGGGTTACGAGCAGTACTTC.